The sequence of this T cell receptor (beta chain) was determined in a study of OX40 agonist ivuxolimab in advanced cancers. Study summary: Averaging roughly 60 years in age, with a range of about 23 to 79, the cohort was about 85% male.

The germline V and J ends were trimmed by 4 bases and 0 bases, with 10 bases remaining between them. In germline, CDR1 is SGHNT, CDR2 YYREEE (reference sequence). The CDR3 extends over 14 amino acids. Sequenced by immunoSEQ multiplex PCR; TCRdb stores in-frame clones only, minus some. The sample yields 66,000 or so clones, roughly 84% seen once. The rearrangement links TRBV5-4 to TRBJ1-2, with a possible D match to TRBD1 (6 bases). The clonotype was recovered from an adult with an advanced solid tumor such as melanoma, head and neck, liver or kidney cancer. The specimen comprised CD4+ or CD8+ T cells sorted from blood, sampled in a trial of the OX40 agonist ivuxolimab. The DNA for the CDR3 is TGTGCCAGCAGCGGGGGCCCCCCTAACTATGGCTACACCTTC. Its protein is CASSGGPPNYGYTF. Complete variable domain (other parts from reference TRBV5-4 and TRBJ1-2): ETGVTQSPTHLIKTRGQQVTLRCSSQSGHNTVSWYQQALGQGPQFIFQYYREEENGRGNFPPRFSGLQFPNYSSELNVNALELDDSALYLCASSGGPPNYGYTFGSGTRLTVV.